The clone carrying this T cell receptor beta chain occurred a few times. What it recognizes is unknown. This specimen belongs to a study of CD8+CD57+ T cells in acquired aplastic anemia. Whole-study context: Quantities of DNA derived from sorted CD4+ and CD8+ cells averaged roughly 3 ug. The study, taken as a whole, reports: Controls did not differ significantly from patients in CD8+ Simpson's diversity.

Profiling that covered TCR beta VDJ and CDR3 relied on genomic DNA as its template. Each CDR3 protein gets one entry after TCRdb re-called the reads with MiXCR. In the table there are roughly 300,000 distinct CDR3 sequences, 45% to 65% of which are singletons. The receptor's source is a human donor with severe aplastic anemia or a healthy control (not recorded which). Material for sequencing was sorted CD4+, CD8+, or CD8+CD57+ T cells (not recorded which) from PBMCs.

The CDR3 region has the DNA TGTGCCAGCAGCCTAGACGGGGTCAGGGCTTTCTTT. Translation: CASSLDGVRAFF. V usage is TRBV7-8 and J usage is TRBJ1-1, with unresolved D. Germline values: CDR1 SGHVS, CDR2 FQNEAQ. V was pared by 5 bases and J by 11 bases, with 15 bases between. This CDR3 has 12 amino acids.